Listed below are T cell receptor beta chains from one sample, sequenced in a study of cytomegalovirus exposure and HLA in healthy donors. Only in-frame clones appear in the TCRdb table, and some are missing; sequencing was by immunoSEQ multiplex PCR. Of about 140,000 clones in the sample, 66% were seen once. The material sequenced was PBMCs. The source is a woman aged 55-69 years in good health and CMV-seronegative. Each CDR3 is given with its conserved first and last residue. The D gene is left open where the match is weak. For some rows the clone size is stated as once, few or many, or as a class when expanded; others skip it.

J gene: TRBJ2-7; clone size: -; V gene: TRBV4-3; D gene: -; CDR3 length: 15; CDR3 DNA: TGCGCCAGCAGCCAAGGAGATATTAATTCCTACGAGCAGTACTTC; CDR3 protein: CASSQGDINSYEQYF
J gene: TRBJ2-2; clone size: -; V gene: TRBV6-5; D gene: -; CDR3 length: 16; CDR3 DNA: TGTGCCAGCAGGTACGCCGGGACAACTTTCGCCGGGGAGCTGTTTTTT; CDR3 protein: CASRYAGTTFAGELFF
J gene: TRBJ2-2; clone size: -; V gene: TRBV7-9; D gene: TRBD2; CDR3 length: 18; CDR3 DNA: TGTGCCAGCAGCCCTCATCGACGGCTAGCGGGAGGAGGCGGGGAGCTGTTTTTT; CDR3 protein: CASSPHRRLAGGGGELFF
J gene: TRBJ2-5; clone size: -; V gene: TRBV5-8; D gene: -; CDR3 length: 13; CDR3 DNA: TGTGCCAGCAGCTTTACTCCCCAAGAGACCCAGTACTTC; CDR3 protein: CASSFTPQETQYF
J gene: TRBJ2-7; clone size: -; V gene: TRBV9; D gene: -; CDR3 length: 13; CDR3 DNA: TGTGCCAGCAGCGTATCGGCAGGGAACGAGCAGTACTTC; CDR3 protein: CASSVSAGNEQYF
J gene: TRBJ1-6; clone size: -; V gene: TRBV5-1; D gene: -; CDR3 length: 16; CDR3 DNA: TGCGCCAGCAGCTTGTTAGGCCAGACAGTTAATTCACCCCTCCACTTT; CDR3 protein: CASSLLGQTVNSPLHF
J gene: TRBJ1-2; clone size: -; V gene: TRBV2; D gene: -; CDR3 length: 14; CDR3 DNA: TGTGCCAGCAGTGACCGGGGGGACGGCTATGGCTACACCTTC; CDR3 protein: CASSDRGDGYGYTF
J gene: TRBJ2-4; clone size: -; V gene: TRBV18; D gene: -; CDR3 length: 12; CDR3 DNA: TGTGCCAGCTCACCCGGACAGAACATTCAGTACTTC; CDR3 protein: CASSPGQNIQYF
J gene: TRBJ2-1; clone size: few; V gene: TRBV2; D gene: -; CDR3 length: 13; CDR3 DNA: TGTGCCAGCAGGAGGATAGGGGACAATGAGCAGTTCTTC; CDR3 protein: CASRRIGDNEQFF
J gene: TRBJ2-3; clone size: -; V gene: TRBV4-3; D gene: TRBD1; CDR3 length: 15; CDR3 DNA: TGCGCCAGCAGCCAAGACGGGACAGGGTATGGGACGCAGTATTTT; CDR3 protein: CASSQDGTGYGTQYF
J gene: TRBJ2-1; clone size: few; V gene: TRBV27; D gene: TRBD2; CDR3 length: 16; CDR3 DNA: TGTGCCAGCATCCCTCCTTCGGGACTAGCCGGCAATGAGCAGTTCTTC; CDR3 protein: CASIPPSGLAGNEQFF
J gene: TRBJ1-1; clone size: once; V gene: TRBV7-3; D gene: -; CDR3 length: 12; CDR3 DNA: TGTGCCAGCAGCTCGACCGACAGGGAAGCTTTCTTT; CDR3 protein: CASSSTDREAFF
J gene: TRBJ2-7; clone size: -; V gene: TRBV2; D gene: -; CDR3 length: 14; CDR3 DNA: TGTGCCAGCGAGCCACCCAAATTTCCCTACGAGCAGTACTTC; CDR3 protein: CASEPPKFPYEQYF
J gene: TRBJ2-1; clone size: -; V gene: TRBV29-1; D gene: TRBD2; CDR3 length: 17; CDR3 DNA: TGCAGCGTCGGCGGGACTAGCGGGAGGGGGGCCTACAATGAGCAGTTCTTC; CDR3 protein: CSVGGTSGRGAYNEQFF
J gene: TRBJ2-2; clone size: -; V gene: TRBV27; D gene: TRBD2; CDR3 length: 18; CDR3 DNA: TGTGCCAGCAGTTCCCTCCCGAGACTAGCGGGAGAGATCGGGGAGCTGTTTTTT; CDR3 protein: CASSSLPRLAGEIGELFF
J gene: TRBJ2-3; clone size: -; V gene: TRBV28; D gene: -; CDR3 length: 15; CDR3 DNA: TGTGCCAGCAGTACTGGAGCGGGCCTCACAGATACGCAGTATTTT; CDR3 protein: CASSTGAGLTDTQYF
J gene: TRBJ2-7; clone size: -; V gene: TRBV7-2; D gene: TRBD2; CDR3 length: 14; CDR3 DNA: TGTGCCAGCAGCCCGACTAGCGGCTCCTACGAGCAGTACTTC; CDR3 protein: CASSPTSGSYEQYF
J gene: TRBJ2-2; clone size: -; V gene: TRBV2; D gene: TRBD2; CDR3 length: 14; CDR3 DNA: TGTGCCAGCAGGGGGGGGATGGACACCGGGGAGCTGTTTTTT; CDR3 protein: CASRGGMDTGELFF
J gene: TRBJ2-3; clone size: -; V gene: TRBV14; D gene: TRBD2; CDR3 length: 16; CDR3 DNA: TGTGCCAGCAGCCAAGAACTAGCGGGGAGCACAGATACGCAGTATTTT; CDR3 protein: CASSQELAGSTDTQYF
J gene: TRBJ2-7; clone size: once; V gene: TRBV7-8; D gene: TRBD1; CDR3 length: 14; CDR3 DNA: TGTGCCAGCAGCTTTCGGGACAGCTCCTACGAGCAGTACTTC; CDR3 protein: CASSFRDSSYEQYF
J gene: TRBJ1-5; clone size: -; V gene: TRBV2; D gene: TRBD1; CDR3 length: 16; CDR3 DNA: TGTGCCAGCAAGCCGACAGGGGCCCTTAGCAATCAGCCCCAGCATTTT; CDR3 protein: CASKPTGALSNQPQHF
J gene: TRBJ2-7; clone size: -; V gene: TRBV6-9; D gene: TRBD2; CDR3 length: 13; CDR3 DNA: TGTGCGGGCGGGCGCGGGAGCTCCTACGAGCAGTACTTC; CDR3 protein: CAGGRGSSYEQYF
J gene: TRBJ2-7; clone size: -; V gene: TRBV11-1; D gene: -; CDR3 length: 17; CDR3 DNA: TGTGCCAGCAGCTTAGTTGGCACCACGGGGTACCCCCACGAGCAGTACTTC; CDR3 protein: CASSLVGTTGYPHEQYF
J gene: TRBJ2-1; clone size: -; V gene: TRBV7-2; D gene: -; CDR3 length: 16; CDR3 DNA: TGTGCCAGCAGCTTAGGTGGGCCGAGCTCCTACAATGAGCAGTTCTTC; CDR3 protein: CASSLGGPSSYNEQFF
J gene: TRBJ2-1; clone size: -; V gene: TRBV5-6; D gene: TRBD2; CDR3 length: 16; CDR3 DNA: TGTGCCAGCAGCTTTCCTAGCGGGATCTCCTACAATGAGCAGTTCTTC; CDR3 protein: CASSFPSGISYNEQFF
J gene: TRBJ1-3; clone size: -; V gene: TRBV5-3; D gene: -; CDR3 length: 18; CDR3 DNA: TGTGCCAGACGCTCCTGGAGCGGGAGCTCTCACTCTGGAAACACCATATATTTT; CDR3 protein: CARRSWSGSSHSGNTIYF
J gene: TRBJ2-3; clone size: -; V gene: TRBV7-2; D gene: TRBD1; CDR3 length: 16; CDR3 DNA: TGTGCCAGCAGCTACCGACAGGGCGGCCCCACAGATACGCAGTATTTT; CDR3 protein: CASSYRQGGPTDTQYF
J gene: TRBJ2-1; clone size: -; V gene: TRBV5-1; D gene: TRBD2; CDR3 length: 15; CDR3 DNA: TGCGCCAGCAGCTCGAGCGGGGGGGCTTTCAATGAGCAGTTCTTC; CDR3 protein: CASSSSGGAFNEQFF
J gene: TRBJ2-7; clone size: -; V gene: TRBV5-1; D gene: TRBD2; CDR3 length: 15; CDR3 DNA: TGCGCCAGCAGCTTGTCCAGCGGGAATGGAGTCGAGCAGTACTTC; CDR3 protein: CASSLSSGNGVEQYF
J gene: TRBJ1-1; clone size: -; V gene: TRBV7-8; D gene: -; CDR3 length: 12; CDR3 DNA: TGTGCCAGCAGCTTAATCGGCACTGAAGCTTTCTTT; CDR3 protein: CASSLIGTEAFF
J gene: TRBJ2-5; clone size: -; V gene: TRBV7-9; D gene: TRBD1; CDR3 length: 16; CDR3 DNA: TGTGCCAGCAGCTGGGTGGGACAGGGGTACCAAGAGACCCAGTACTTC; CDR3 protein: CASSWVGQGYQETQYF
J gene: TRBJ2-5; clone size: -; V gene: TRBV5-1; D gene: TRBD2; CDR3 length: 15; CDR3 DNA: TGCGCCAGCAGCTTCCGGGGGGTGCTACAAGAGACCCAGTACTTC; CDR3 protein: CASSFRGVLQETQYF
J gene: TRBJ1-3; clone size: once; V gene: TRBV7-6; D gene: -; CDR3 length: 18; CDR3 DNA: TGTGCCAGCAGCTTACGACGGGACTCAGGGATCTATGGAAACACCATATATTTT; CDR3 protein: CASSLRRDSGIYGNTIYF
J gene: TRBJ1-4; clone size: -; V gene: TRBV10-1; D gene: -; CDR3 length: 17; CDR3 DNA: TGCGCCAGCAGTGAGTGGTTCCATTCCCAGGGTAGGGAAAAACTGTTTTTT; CDR3 protein: CASSEWFHSQGREKLFF
J gene: TRBJ2-7; clone size: -; V gene: TRBV5-4; D gene: TRBD2; CDR3 length: 14; CDR3 DNA: TGTGCCAGCAGCTTGTCCCCGGCGGGAGGCGAGCAGTACTTC; CDR3 protein: CASSLSPAGGEQYF
J gene: TRBJ1-1; clone size: -; V gene: TRBV7-9; D gene: -; CDR3 length: 17; CDR3 DNA: TGTGCCAGCAGCTTAGGGCAGGGGCGGACAATGAACACTGAAGCTTTCTTT; CDR3 protein: CASSLGQGRTMNTEAFF
J gene: TRBJ1-3; clone size: -; V gene: TRBV11-1; D gene: -; CDR3 length: 15; CDR3 DNA: TGTGCCAGCAGCTTGAGTGACTCATCCGGAAACACCATATATTTT; CDR3 protein: CASSLSDSSGNTIYF
J gene: TRBJ1-5; clone size: few; V gene: TRBV5-6; D gene: -; CDR3 length: 14; CDR3 DNA: TGTGCCAGCAGCGCTCGGCAGGGGTATCAGCCCCAGCATTTT; CDR3 protein: CASSARQGYQPQHF
J gene: TRBJ1-5; clone size: -; V gene: TRBV7-8; D gene: -; CDR3 length: 14; CDR3 DNA: TGTGCCAGCAGCTTAGAGGCAGGGCTTCAGCCCCAGCATTTT; CDR3 protein: CASSLEAGLQPQHF
J gene: TRBJ2-3; clone size: -; V gene: TRBV6-4; D gene: -; CDR3 length: 13; CDR3 DNA: TGTGCCAGCAGGGGGGGGGCCACAGATACGCAGTATTTT; CDR3 protein: CASRGGATDTQYF
J gene: TRBJ2-6; clone size: -; V gene: TRBV2; D gene: -; CDR3 length: 16; CDR3 DNA: TGTGCCAGCAGTGAAAACAGTCGAGCTGGGGCCAACGTCCTGACTTTC; CDR3 protein: CASSENSRAGANVLTF
J gene: TRBJ1-2; clone size: few; V gene: TRBV28; D gene: TRBD1; CDR3 length: 15; CDR3 DNA: TGTGCCAGCAGTCTACCGGGGACAGTAGTAGGTGGCTACACCTTC; CDR3 protein: CASSLPGTVVGGYTF